This is a list of T cell receptor beta chains from one sample in a study of OX40 agonist ivuxolimab in advanced cancers. Clones were sequenced by immunoSEQ multiplex PCR, and TCRdb holds only the in-frame ones, with some missing. This table holds fewer than 20,000 clones, 80% to 95% found once. The material sequenced was CD4+ or CD8+ T cells sorted from blood, taken in a trial of the OX40 agonist ivuxolimab. Receptors originate from an adult with an advanced solid tumor such as melanoma, head and neck, liver or kidney cancer. The CDR3 runs from the conserved cysteine through the conserved F or W. D genes are given only for firm matches. Clone size appears in some rows only: once, few, many, or a class for an expanded clone.

clone size	D gene	J gene	V gene	CDR3 DNA	CDR3 protein
.	TRBD2	TRBJ2-1	TRBV28	TGTGCCAGCAGTCTCAGCGGGAGGGAAGTTGATGAGCAGTTCTTC	CASSLSGREVDEQFF
.	.	TRBJ2-1	TRBV7-9	TGTGCCAGCAGCTCTGCCTCCACCTACAATGAGCAGTTCTTC	CASSSASTYNEQFF
.	TRBD2	TRBJ2-1	TRBV5-4	TGTGCCAGCAGCGGAAAAGGGTGGGGGGGTGAGCAGTTCTTC	CASSGKGWGGEQFF
.	.	TRBJ2-2	TRBV4-1	TGCGCCAGCCAACAGCTCGGGGGCACCGGGGAGCTGTTTTTT	CASQQLGGTGELFF
.	TRBD1	TRBJ1-2	TRBV5-4	TGTGCCAGCAGTTCTCACTGGACAGGGGACGGCTACACCTTC	CASSSHWTGDGYTF
.	TRBD2	TRBJ2-3	TRBV6-4	TGTGCCAGCAGTGACATAGGGAGGGTCACAGATACGCAGTATTTT	CASSDIGRVTDTQYF
.	.	TRBJ2-1	TRBV6-6	TGTGCCAGCACCGGAGGTCTTGAGCAGTTCTTC	CASTGGLEQFF
.	.	TRBJ1-2	TRBV2	TGTGCCAGCAGTGATGGGGAGGGGCTTGGCTATGGCTACACCTTC	CASSDGEGLGYGYTF
.	.	TRBJ2-3	TRBV4-3	TGCGCCAGCAGCTCCTCCCGGACCGATAGCACAGATACGCAGTATTTT	CASSSSRTDSTDTQYF
.	TRBD2	TRBJ2-7	TRBV7-2	TGTGCCAGCAGCTTACGGGGACTAGCGGGGGGCCCTACCTACGAGCAGTACTTC	CASSLRGLAGGPTYEQYF
.	.	TRBJ2-3	TRBV7-8	TGTGCCAGCAGCTTGAGTCTCTCCTTTGGGGATACGCAGTATTTT	CASSLSLSFGDTQYF
.	.	TRBJ1-2	TRBV5-6	TGTGCCAGCAGCCCCGGGGGGAACGGGGGCTACACCTTC	CASSPGGNGGYTF
.	.	TRBJ1-4	TRBV25-1	TGTGCCAGCAGTGAACCCCTCGAAGGGGCGGGGGAAAAACTGTTTTTT	CASSEPLEGAGEKLFF
.	.	TRBJ2-2	TRBV4-3	TGCGCCAGCAGCCACCCGGGACACCTTAGTTTCACCGGGGAGCTGTTTTTT	CASSHPGHLSFTGELFF
.	.	TRBJ2-1	TRBV5-4	TGTGCCAGCAGCTTATGGAATGAGCAGTTCTTC	CASSLWNEQFF
.	.	TRBJ1-2	TRBV10-3	TGTGCCACCCGGGACATAGCTAACTATGGCTACACCTTC	CATRDIANYGYTF
.	TRBD2	TRBJ2-5	TRBV28	TGTGCCAGCAGTTTTCTAGCGGATCAAGAGACCCAGTACTTC	CASSFLADQETQYF
.	TRBD1	TRBJ1-1	TRBV27	TGTGCCAGCAGTCTCACAGGGGAGGACACTGAAGCTTTCTTT	CASSLTGEDTEAFF
.	.	TRBJ1-2	TRBV4-1	TGCGCCAGCAGGCAAGTCGGGGGCTCCTATGGCTACACCTTC	CASRQVGGSYGYTF
.	.	TRBJ1-2	TRBV19	TGTGCCAGTAGTCCGGGAGCATACTATGGCTACACCTTC	CASSPGAYYGYTF
once	TRBD2	TRBJ2-7	TRBV27	TGTGCCAGCAGTTTAGGGGGGGAAGAGCAGTACTTC	CASSLGGEEQYF
.	.	TRBJ1-2	TRBV29-1	TGCAGCGTTGATGAGGGGGGGGGTTCTTTCTATGGCTACACCTTC	CSVDEGGGSFYGYTF
.	.	TRBJ1-5	TRBV9	TGTGCCAGCAGCGTTCCTTGGGGCAATCAGCCCCAGCATTTT	CASSVPWGNQPQHF
.	.	TRBJ1-3	TRBV19	TGTGCCAGTAGTATAAAGTTACAGCTCTCTGGAAACACCATATATTTT	CASSIKLQLSGNTIYF
.	.	TRBJ1-2	TRBV7-9	TGTGCCAGCAGCTTAGGGGATCTGGAAGGCTACACCTTC	CASSLGDLEGYTF
.	.	TRBJ2-5	TRBV11-2	TGTGCCAGCAGCTTAGAGGCAAGGGAGACCCAGTACTTC	CASSLEARETQYF
.	.	TRBJ2-2	TRBV2	TGTGCCAGCAGTGAAGCGGCGGAGGGGGCATTCACCGGGGAGCTGTTTTTT	CASSEAAEGAFTGELFF
.	.	TRBJ1-6	TRBV9	TGTGCCAGCAGCCGGGACGGAGGAAATAATTCACCCCTCCACTTT	CASSRDGGNNSPLHF
.	TRBD2	TRBJ2-3	TRBV5-6	TGTGCCAGTCTAGCGGGGGGGCCGGATACGCAGTATTTT	CASLAGGPDTQYF
few	TRBD2	TRBJ2-1	TRBV9	TGTGCCAGCAGCCTCACAGCGGGGGACTACAATGAGCAGTTCTTC	CASSLTAGDYNEQFF
once	TRBD1	TRBJ1-1	TRBV27	TGTGCCAGCAGTTTATTGGGGACAGGGGGCACTGAAGCTTTCTTT	CASSLLGTGGTEAFF
once	.	TRBJ2-3	TRBV6-1	TGTGCCAGCAGTTCAGCAGGCACAGATACGCAGTATTTT	CASSSAGTDTQYF
once	.	TRBJ1-5	TRBV28	TGTGCCAGCAGAGGCAGACTTTATTATAGCAATCAGCCCCAGCATTTT	CASRGRLYYSNQPQHF
.	.	TRBJ1-6	TRBV4-2	TGTGCCAGCAGCCAAGGAGGGGAGCACTCACCCCTCCACTTT	CASSQGGEHSPLHF
once	.	TRBJ1-3	TRBV28	TGTGCCAGCAGTTTTCATCCGGGGAATGCTGGAAACACCATATATTTT	CASSFHPGNAGNTIYF
.	.	TRBJ2-7	TRBV5-1	TGCGCCAGCATACTTTCCGAGCAGTACTTC	CASILSEQYF
.	TRBD1	TRBJ2-7	TRBV4-1	TGCGCCAGCAGCCAAGAGGACAGGCAAAACTACGAGCAGTACTTC	CASSQEDRQNYEQYF
.	.	TRBJ2-7	TRBV7-9	TGTGCCAGCAGCTCGCCGGGACGCCACGAGCAGTACTTC	CASSSPGRHEQYF
.	.	TRBJ2-5	TRBV14	TGTGCCAGCAGCCAAGTGGTCTTTGAGACCCAGTACTTC	CASSQVVFETQYF
.	.	TRBJ2-3	TRBV5-1	TGCGCCAGCAGGCAACGCGGGATAGGAGATACGCAGTATTTT	CASRQRGIGDTQYF
.	.	TRBJ1-1	TRBV5-8	TGTGCCAGCAGCTTTGAAGCTTTCTTT	CASSFEAFF
.	TRBD1	TRBJ1-5	TRBV7-4	TGTGCCAGCAGCCCGACATACCGAACAGGGGGCGCAAATCAGCCCCAGCATTTT	CASSPTYRTGGANQPQHF
.	.	TRBJ2-5	TRBV28	TGTGCCAGCACCCCCTCGGACACCCTCCAAGAGACCCAGTACTTC	CASTPSDTLQETQYF
.	.	TRBJ2-7	TRBV9	TGTGCCAGCAGCGTAAGGGTAGGGGGCTACGAGCAGTACTTC	CASSVRVGGYEQYF
.	TRBD1	TRBJ1-4	TRBV5-1	TGCGCCAGCAGCTCAGGGGGCGGAGGTAATGAAAAACTGTTTTTT	CASSSGGGGNEKLFF
.	.	TRBJ2-3	TRBV30	TGTGCCTTAGGGTATAGCACAGATACGCAGTATTTT	CALGYSTDTQYF
.	TRBD1	TRBJ1-2	TRBV29-1	TGCAGCGTTGATAATAAGGGACAGGGAGCCTATGGCTACACCTTC	CSVDNKGQGAYGYTF
.	TRBD2	TRBJ2-7	TRBV10-2	TGCGCCAGCCTCGGGACTAGCGGGAGGGCCGTGAGAGACGAGCAGTACTTC	CASLGTSGRAVRDEQYF
.	TRBD2	TRBJ2-7	TRBV7-9	TGTGCCAGCAGCCTGCGGGAGAGATCCTACGAGCAGTACTTC	CASSLRERSYEQYF
.	.	TRBJ2-3	TRBV9	TGTGCCAGCAGCGCGGGGGGCCTCGGGGATACGCAGTATTTT	CASSAGGLGDTQYF